Below are 25 T cell receptor beta chains sequenced from a single sample in a study of T cell changes during pregnancy in multiple sclerosis. Assay: immunoSEQ multiplex PCR; the TCRdb copy retains only in-frame clones and omits some. This sample has under 65,000 clones; roughly 90% occur once, and the top ten carry about 3.1%. The specimen was peripheral blood, collected in the first trimester of pregnancy. The receptors were sampled from a female donor in good health, enrolled as a control in a pregnancy study.

The gene calls are TRBV20-1 and TRBJ2-3; D unclear. This CDR3 region has 11 residues. Trimming removed 7 bases at V and 3 bases at J, with 8 bases between. Germline-derived CDR1 and CDR2 are DFQATT and SNEGSKA (reference sequence). CDR3 region: CSGVTTDTQYF. The CDR3 DNA is TGCAGTGGGGTGACAACAGATACGCAGTATTTT.

This sequence joins TRBV7-2 and TRBJ1-2; maybe TRBD1 (5 bases). The V end was cut by 3 bases, the J end by 0 bases, with 14 bases between. Germline lookup yields CDR1 SGHTA and CDR2 FQGNSA. The CDR3 contains 16 residues. As DNA, the CDR3 is TGTGCCAGCAGCTTTGGAACAGGAGTTTCTAACTATGGCTACACCTTC. This codes for CASSFGTGVSNYGYTF. The full variable domain, with the rest looked up from reference TRBV7-2 and TRBJ1-2, is GAGVSQSPSNKVTEKGKDVELRCDPISGHTALYWYRQSLGQGLEFLIYFQGNSAPDKSGLPSDRFSAERTGGSVSTLTIQRTQQEDSAVYLCASSFGTGVSNYGYTFGSGTRLTVV.

In its sample, this clone was seen once. The chain joins TRBV9 to TRBJ1-6; D not certain. Germline V gene sequence: CDR1 SGDLS, CDR2 YYNGEE. The CDR3 loop spans 15 amino acids. V lost 0 bases, J lost 9 bases, and 13 bases lay in between. The CDR3, as DNA: TGTGCCAGCAGCGTAGCGGGGAGATTGAGTTCACCCCTCCACTTT. Its protein product is CASSVAGRLSSPLHF.

The J gene is TRBJ2-1, the V gene TRBV11-3; a possible D gene is TRBD1 (6 bases). CDR1 is SGHNT, CDR2 YENEEA, per germline. V was clipped by 3 bases and J by 3 bases, with 9 bases between them. This CDR3 contains 14 residues. The CDR3 region is CASSFQGGYNEQFF. CDR3 bases: TGTGCCAGCAGCTTTCAAGGGGGCTACAATGAGCAGTTCTTC.

V gene TRBV5-1 combines with J gene TRBJ1-2; 9 positions agree with TRBD1. CDR1 and CDR2 from the germline V gene are SGHRS and YFSETQ. The trim removed 6 bases at V and 1 base at J, leaving 13 bases unmatched. The CDR3 is made up of 17 amino acids. This CDR3 reads CASTPSPGQGINYGYTF. The CDR3 DNA is TGCGCCAGCACCCCCTCTCCGGGACAGGGAATTAACTATGGCTACACCTTC. Complete variable domain (other parts from reference TRBV5-1 and TRBJ1-2): KAGVTQTPRYLIKTRGQQVTLSCSPISGHRSVSWYQQTPGQGLQFLFEYFSETQRNKGNFPGRFSGRQFSNSRSEMNVSTLELGDSALYLCASTPSPGQGINYGYTFGSGTRLTVV.

The chain employs TRBV5-1 and TRBJ2-7; the D is unclear. Trimming cost V 2 bases and J 3 bases, with 6 bases left between them. Germline-derived CDR1 and CDR2 are SGHRS and YFSETQ. The CDR3 runs 12 residues. CDR3 in DNA: TGCGCCAGCAGCTTAGACTTCTACGAGCAGTACTTC. It yields the protein CASSLDFYEQYF. Supplemented by reference TRBV5-1 and TRBJ2-7, the full variable domain reads KAGVTQTPRYLIKTRGQQVTLSCSPISGHRSVSWYQQTPGQGLQFLFEYFSETQRNKGNFPGRFSGRQFSNSRSEMNVSTLELGDSALYLCASSLDFYEQYFGPGTRLTVT.

This chain uses TRBV27 with TRBJ2-1; TRBD1 matches 7 bases. Germline V gene data show CDR1 as MNHEY and CDR2 as SMNVEV (reference sequence). V gave up 5 bases and J gave up 2 bases; unmatched junction bases: 9. The CDR3 has 16 amino acids. The CDR3 bases are TGTGCCAGCAGTCCCCGGACAGGCATCCCCTACAATGAGCAGTTCTTC. It yields the protein CASSPRTGIPYNEQFF.

The chain carries TRBV2 and TRBJ1-4; maybe TRBD1 (6 bases). CDR3 size: 15 residues. The V end lost 5 bases, the J end lost 8 bases, and 18 bases lay between the germline ends. Germline loops: CDR1 SNHLY, CDR2 FYNNEI. Here the CDR3 reads CASSYREGEREKLFF. The CDR3 bases are TGTGCCAGCAGTTATCGAGAGGGGGAGAGGGAAAAACTGTTTTTT.

This chain uses TRBV6-1 with TRBJ1-2, with a possible D match to TRBD1 (6 bases). CDR3 length equals 14 residues. V gave up 7 bases and J gave up 2 bases, with 14 bases separating them. CDR1 and CDR2 from the germline V gene are MNHNS and SASEGT. The CDR3 is CASTSGGQNYGYTF. CDR3 coding DNA: TGTGCCAGCACCTCGGGCGGACAGAACTATGGCTACACCTTC.

This chain connects TRBV6-5 to TRBJ2-1; D is perhaps TRBD2 (5 bases). The germline CDR1 and CDR2 sequences are MNHEY and SVGAGI. V was trimmed by 2 bases and J by 8 bases, leaving 10 bases between them. The CDR3 length is 13 residues. In nucleotides, the CDR3 is TGTGCCAGCAGTTACCTGGACTCCCATGAGCAGTTCTTC. This codes for CASSYLDSHEQFF.

The chain recombines TRBV6-5 with TRBJ1-1; D not certain. V was trimmed by 2 bases and J by 1 base, leaving 8 bases between them. Germline V gene lookup returns CDR1 MNHEY and CDR2 SVGAGI. The CDR3 covers 14 residues. CDR3 in DNA: TGTGCCAGCAGTTACGGACTTACGAACACTGAAGCTTTCTTT. Protein: CASSYGLTNTEAFF.

This clone has just one count. The chain carries TRBV18 and TRBJ1-3; D is ambiguous. Germline lookup yields CDR1 KGHSH and CDR2 LQKENI. The CDR3 length is 14 residues. V lost 7 bases to trimming and J lost 1 base, with 11 bases between them. The CDR3 DNA reads TGTGCCAGCTGCGGGGAGCTTTCTGGAAACACCATATATTTT. Its translation is CASCGELSGNTIYF.

CDR3 residues: CASSLESGPTDTQYF. In DNA, the CDR3 is TGTGCCAGCAGCTTGGAGAGCGGACCAACAGATACGCAGTATTTT. The chain employs TRBV11-2 and TRBJ2-3, with D maybe TRBD2 (5 bases). Trimming removed 3 bases from V and 3 bases from J, with 13 bases in between. Germline CDR1 reads SGHAT; CDR2 reads FQNNGV. This CDR3 has 15 amino acids.

The J gene is TRBJ2-7, the V gene TRBV7-2, with D possibly being TRBD2 (6 bases). V was clipped by 1 base and J by 5 bases, with 15 bases between them. Germline V CDR1 and CDR2: SGHTA, FQGNSA. The CDR3 spans 15 residues. CDR3 DNA sequence: TGTGCCAGCAGCTTAGGCGTCGGGGGTTCTAACGAGCAGTACTTC. This codes for CASSLGVGGSNEQYF.

The chain is built from TRBV30 and TRBJ2-2, with 8 bases fitting TRBD2. With 2 bases clipped from V and 4 bases from J, the junction kept 0 bases outside the gene matches. Germline V lookup: CDR1 GTSNPN, CDR2 SVGIG (reference sequence). This CDR3 comprises 13 residues. The CDR3 DNA follows: TGTGCCTGGAGTCTAGCGGGCACCGGGGAGCTGTTTTTT. It specifies CAWSLAGTGELFF.

This clone showed up just once. The chain links TRBV18 to TRBJ2-1; a possible D gene is TRBD1 (6 bases). V shed 8 bases and J shed 1 base, with 12 bases lying between them. The CDR3 sequence is 14 residues long. CDR1 is KGHSH, CDR2 LQKENI, per germline. The CDR3 region has the DNA TGTGCCAGCGCCTCAACAGGGTCCTACAATGAGCAGTTCTTC. Amino acids: CASASTGSYNEQFF.

The chain couples TRBV19 to TRBJ2-2; TRBD2 might be the D (6 bases). This CDR3 contains 16 residues. Germline assignment: CDR1 LNHDA and CDR2 SQIVND (reference sequence). The germline V and J ends were trimmed by 3 bases and 6 bases, with 17 bases remaining between them. The CDR3 protein is CASSMRKAGGAGELFF. The DNA for the CDR3 is TGTGCCAGTAGTATGAGAAAAGCGGGCGGGGCCGGGGAGCTGTTTTTT.

The chain employs TRBV10-3 and TRBJ2-1, with 7 positions matching TRBD2. Losses at the gene ends were 4 bases for V and 10 bases for J; bases not matched to a gene: 10. The CDR3 is 14 amino acids. Germline CDR1 is ENHRY and CDR2 is SYGVKD. The CDR3 DNA reads as TGTGCCATCAGTGCCATCGGGTGGGAGGGGGAGCAGTTCTTC. It yields the protein CAISAIGWEGEQFF.

The chain carries TRBV11-3 and TRBJ2-1, with 10 bases aligning to TRBD1. From germline, CDR1 is SGHNT and CDR2 YENEEA. The CDR3 is made up of 15 amino acids. V shed 1 base, J shed 6 bases, and the junction held 3 bases outside the gene matches. CDR3 sequence reads: CASSLAGTGVNEQFF. DNA of the CDR3: TGTGCCAGCAGCTTAGCCGGGACAGGGGTCAATGAGCAGTTCTTC. The full variable domain, its missing parts supplied by reference TRBV11-3 and TRBJ2-1, is EAGVVQSPRYKIIEKKQPVAFWCNPISGHNTLYWYLQNLGQGPELLIRYENEEAVDDSQLPKDRFSAERLKGVDSTLKIQPAELGDSAVYLCASSLAGTGVNEQFFGPGTRLTVL.

V usage is TRBV5-4 and J usage is TRBJ1-2; D gene ambiguous. V was shortened by 2 bases and J by 2 bases, with 7 bases between the two germline ends. Germline V gives CDR1 SGHNT, CDR2 YYREEE (reference sequence). There are 13 residues in the CDR3. The CDR3 protein is CASSFYTNYGYTF. CDR3 in DNA: TGTGCCAGCAGCTTTTACACAAACTATGGCTACACCTTC.

V is TRBV4-3 and J is TRBJ2-7; maybe TRBD2 (6 bases). Per the germline V gene, CDR1 is LGHNA and CDR2 is YSLEER. The CDR3 is made up of 14 amino acids. The V end was cut by 0 bases, the J end by 4 bases, with 10 bases between. CDR3 sequence: CASSQDSGSYEQYF. CDR3 in DNA: TGCGCCAGCAGCCAAGATAGCGGCTCGTACGAGCAGTACTTC.

The chain has TRBV7-9 and TRBJ1-3; D uncertain. V was pared by 1 base and J by 0 bases, with 10 bases between. The CDR3 spans 16 residues. Germline V gives CDR1 SEHNR, CDR2 FQNEAQ (reference sequence). CDR3 sequence reads: CASSLGPPDSGNTIYF. The CDR3 DNA follows: TGTGCCAGCAGCTTAGGCCCCCCAGACTCTGGAAACACCATATATTTT.

The chain carries TRBV28 and TRBJ1-1, with D uncertain. Germline V gene lookup returns CDR1 MDHEN and CDR2 SYDVKM. Trimming cost V 1 base and J 8 bases, with 8 bases left between them. This CDR3 spans 12 amino acids. CDR3 DNA sequence: TGTGCCAGCAGTTTATCGCGCCGGGAAGCTTTCTTT. This gives the protein CASSLSRREAFF.

The chain combines TRBV7-2 with TRBJ2-7, with 9 bases lining up with TRBD1. V was clipped by 4 bases and J by 3 bases; unmatched bases: 7. The CDR3 contains 15 residues. Germline assignment: CDR1 SGHTA and CDR2 FQGNSA. The CDR3, as DNA: TGTGCCAGCAGCTGGCCCGGGACAGGGCTCTACGAGCAGTACTTC. Translating it yields CASSWPGTGLYEQYF.

The chain has TRBV5-8 and TRBJ1-2; D gene ambiguous. CDR1 and CDR2 (germline): SGHTS, YDEGEE. V lost 2 bases, J lost 8 bases, and 4 bases lay in between. The CDR3 spans 10 residues. The CDR3 protein is CASSLLGYTF. CDR3 nucleotide sequence: TGTGCCAGCAGCTTACTAGGCTACACCTTC.